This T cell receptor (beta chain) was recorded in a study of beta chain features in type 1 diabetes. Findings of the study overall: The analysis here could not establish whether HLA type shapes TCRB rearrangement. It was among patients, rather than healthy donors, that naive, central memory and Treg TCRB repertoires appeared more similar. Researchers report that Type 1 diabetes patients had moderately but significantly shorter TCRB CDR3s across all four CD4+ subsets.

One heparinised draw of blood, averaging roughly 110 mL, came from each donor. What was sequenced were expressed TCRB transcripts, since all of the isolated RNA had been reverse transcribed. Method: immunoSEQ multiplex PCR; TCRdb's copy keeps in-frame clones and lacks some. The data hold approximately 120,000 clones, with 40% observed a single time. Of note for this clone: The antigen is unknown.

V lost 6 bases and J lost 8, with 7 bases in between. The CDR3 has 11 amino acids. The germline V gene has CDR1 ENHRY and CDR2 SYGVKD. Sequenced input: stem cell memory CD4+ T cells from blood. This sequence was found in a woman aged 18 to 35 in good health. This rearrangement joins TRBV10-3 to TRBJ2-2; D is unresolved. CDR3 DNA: TGTGCCATCAGGGGCGAGGGGGAGCTGTTTTTT. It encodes CAIRGEGELFF.